Following are 15 T cell receptor beta chains from one sample sequenced in a study of Graves' ophthalmopathy and Graves' hyperthyroidism. Amplification from RNA transcripts yielded the TCR beta CDR3 regions. Second-round multiplex PCR came after first-round RT-PCR with HTBI primers. TCRdb analysed the multiplex PCR reads with MiXCR anew, one entry per CDR3 protein. This table has over a million distinct CDR3 sequences, about 36% appearing once. The specimen sequenced was peripheral blood or thyroid tissue (not recorded which). All receptors derive from an adult man with Graves' hyperthyroidism.

CDR3 nucleotide sequence: TGCAGCGTTGGGACAGGGAAAACCGGGGAGCTGTTTTTT. This codes for CSVGTGKTGELFF. V usage is TRBV29-1 and J usage is TRBJ2-2; 8 bases fit TRBD1. This CDR3 is 13 amino acids long. From germline, CDR1 is SQVTM and CDR2 ANQGSEA. Losses at the gene ends were 4 bases for V and 5 bases for J; bases not matched to a gene: 3.

As to this clonotype: The junction differs from germline at one of its ends, possibly a read error. The chain links TRBV11-2 to TRBJ2-2, with 7 bases aligning to TRBD1. Germline loops: CDR1 SGHAT, CDR2 FQNNGV. The CDR3 is 16 residues long. The CDR3 bases are TGTGCCTGCAGCCCTCGACAGGGCAGGAACACCGGGGAGCTGTTTTTT. It specifies CACSPRQGRNTGELFF.

The sample holds many counts of this clonotype. The J gene is TRBJ2-7, the V gene TRBV5-1; D is possibly TRBD1 (7 bases). Trimming took 6 bases from V and 4 from J, leaving 17 bases between them. CDR3 length: 14 amino acids. Germline V gene sequence: CDR1 SGHRS, CDR2 YFSETQ. The CDR3 DNA is TGCGCCAGCACCCCGTGGCAGGGGGGTTACGAGCAGTACTTC. This encodes CASTPWQGGYEQYF.

Comments on this clonotype: A read error is possible here, since a much larger clone lies one base away. V gene TRBV5-1 combines with J gene TRBJ1-1; 8 bases fit TRBD1. The CDR3 is 16 amino acids. CDR1 is SGHRS, CDR2 YFSETQ, per germline. CDR3 in amino acids: CASSHIDRGMNTESFF. The CDR3 region has the DNA TGCGCCAGCAGCCACATAGACAGGGGAATGAACACTGAATCTTTCTTT.

This clonotype was seen a handful of times. The rearrangement links TRBV12-3 or TRBV12-4 to TRBJ2-2; 10 positions match TRBD2. The CDR3 is 16 amino acids. V trimming: 5 bases; J trimming: 4 bases; junction bases outside the gene matches: 7. CDR3: CASSTFSGGSTGELFF. The CDR3 DNA is TGTGCCAGCAGTACCTTTAGCGGGGGGTCCACCGGGGAGCTGTTTTTT.

The chain combines TRBV10-3 with TRBJ1-2, with a weak D call TRBD1 (6 bases). The CDR3 is 14 residues long. Germline CDR1 ENHRY, CDR2 SYGVKD. V was clipped by 6 bases and J by 10 bases, with 21 bases between them. The CDR3 reads CAISRTVAHEDYTF. The CDR3 coding sequence is TGTGCCATCAGCCGGACAGTCGCGCACGAGGACTACACCTTC.

In DNA form, the CDR3 reads TGTGCCAGCAGGGGCGCTTCTTATAGTGAGCAGTTCTTC. This gives the protein CASRGASYSEQFF. This chain joins TRBV2 and TRBJ2-1; no reliable D call. CDR1 is SNHLY, CDR2 FYNNEI, per germline. V was pared by 6 bases and J by 9 bases, with 15 bases between. This CDR3 comprises 13 residues. The variable domain in full, with the rest retrieved from reference TRBV2 and TRBJ2-1, is EPEVTQTPSHQVTQMGQEVILRCVPISNHLYFYWYRQILGQKVEFLVSFYNNEISEKSEIFDDQFSVERPDGSNFTLKIRSTKLEDSAMYFCASRGASYSEQFFGPGTRLTVL.

Comments on this clonotype: The final CDR3 position lacks the conserved phenylalanine or tryptophan, pointing to a likely read error. The limits of the CDR3 on the DNA are not certain, so only TCRdb's listed CDR3 is given. V is TRBV7-9 and J is TRBJ2-6; the table's D call of TRBD2 was not tested on the DNA. The length of the CDR3 is 9 amino acids, counting both ends. CDR1 is SEHNR, CDR2 FQNEAQ, per germline (reference sequence). The CDR3 sequence is CASSPTGTG.

This clonotype was observed at least ten times. V is TRBV2 and J is TRBJ1-5; 8 nucleotides match TRBD1. Germline V gene sequence: CDR1 SNHLY, CDR2 FYNNEI. This CDR3 has 15 residues. V shed 6 bases, J shed 5 bases, and the junction held 9 bases outside the gene matches. In nucleotides, the CDR3 is TGTGCCAGCAGCCGACAGGGGATTGAGGATCAGCCCCAGCATTTT. Encoded protein: CASSRQGIEDQPQHF.

This chain uses TRBV30 with TRBJ1-2; D remains unclear. The CDR3 covers 13 residues. Germline values: CDR1 GTSNPN, CDR2 SVGIG (reference sequence). V dropped 0 bases and J dropped 3 bases, with 8 bases sitting between them. CDR3 sequence reads: CAWSVLGYYGYTF. The CDR3 DNA is TGTGCCTGGAGTGTTCTCGGATACTATGGCTACACCTTC.

This clonotype occurred a few times. The chain carries TRBV27 and TRBJ1-6; TRBD1 aligns across 10 bases. The CDR3 has 15 amino acids. CDR1 is MNHEY and CDR2 is SMNVEV in the germline V gene (reference sequence). The junction had 4 bases not matched to a gene; V was cut back by 5 bases and J by 6 bases. CDR3 amino acids: CASSARTGGNSPLHF. CDR3 nucleotides: TGTGCCAGCAGTGCCCGGACAGGGGGTAATTCACCCCTCCACTTT.

A remark on this clonotype: A much bigger clone sits one base away, suggesting this may be a read error. This rearrangement joins TRBV12-3 or TRBV12-4 to TRBJ2-6, with 11 bases aligning to TRBD1. CDR3 length equals 17 residues. CDR3 protein: CASSLWTGGRRAYVLTF. CDR3 sequence (DNA): TGTGCCAGCAGTTTATGGACAGGGGGCCGTCGGGCCTACGTCCTGACTTTC.

Comment on this clonotype: A junction boundary mismatches the germline segment, possibly from a read error. This chain connects TRBV7-2 to TRBJ2-6; a possible D gene is TRBD1 (5 bases). The CDR3 length is 16 residues. The V gene's germline CDR1 is SGHTA and CDR2 FQGNSA. This CDR3 reads CASSPQVGRVAYVLTF. CDR3 nucleotides: TGTGCCAGCAGCCCCCAGGTGGGGCGAGTGGCCTACGTCCTGACTTTC.

The rearrangement uses TRBV7-2 and TRBJ2-2; D gene uncertain. This CDR3 comprises 15 residues. Germline CDR1 SGHTA, CDR2 FQGNSA. Deletions cut 0 bases from V and 4 bases from J, with 9 bases between. The CDR3 region is CASSLAETGTGELFF. CDR3 nucleotide sequence: TGTGCCAGCAGCTTAGCCGAGACCGGCACCGGGGAGCTGTTTTTT.

The V call is TRBV5-1, the J call TRBJ2-5, with TRBD2 as a possible D gene (6 bases). The CDR3 spans 13 residues. Germline lookup yields CDR1 SGHRS and CDR2 YFSETQ. Trimming pared 4 bases from V and 7 bases from J, leaving 14 bases between. CDR3 residues: CASSTVRGGTQYF. CDR3 nucleotides: TGCGCCAGCAGCACGGTTAGGGGAGGGACCCAGTACTTC.